This T cell receptor (beta chain) was captured by sequencing in a study of OX40 agonist ivuxolimab in advanced cancers. Study details: Subjects had a mean age of roughly 57 years, with a range of roughly 20 to 80; just over 80% were male.

The V gene lost 4 bases and the J gene lost 0 bases, with 14 bases spanning the gap. The germline CDR1 and CDR2 sequences are SGHRS and YFSETQ. CDR3 size: 16 residues. Profiled with immunoSEQ multiplex PCR; TCRdb holds only in-frame clones, not every one. This table has approximately 80,000 clones, around 85% appearing once. The sequence was collected from an adult with an advanced solid tumor such as melanoma, head and neck, liver or kidney cancer. The source was CD4+ or CD8+ T cells sorted from blood, collected in a trial of the OX40 agonist ivuxolimab. The chain links TRBV5-1 to TRBJ1-3; tentative D call: TRBD1 (5 bases). The CDR3 DNA reads as TGCGCCAGCAGCCCGGGACCAGATGCCTCTGGAAACACCATATATTTT. Amino acid sequence: CASSPGPDASGNTIYF.